These 31 T cell receptor beta chains originate from one sample sequenced in a study of Ad26.COV2.S vaccination and SARS-CoV-2 variants. Stated treatment: around 19 received Ad26.COV2.S at low or high dose, single or two shots; 5 received placebo; per-sample allocation not given. Day 63 following the first vaccine or placebo injection was when the samples were taken. This table comes from immunoSEQ multiplex PCR, and its TCRdb copy is limited to in-frame clones, with some not included. Among about 680,000 clones listed, 89% were seen once. The specimen was peripheral blood, collected in a trial of Ad26.COV2.S vaccine versus placebo. The receptors were sampled from a person aged 18-65 years who received the Ad26.COV2.S COVID-19 vaccine or a placebo.

A few counts support this clone. CDR3: CAWSEGAGHLYF. The CDR3 DNA sequence: TGTGCCTGGAGCGAGGGGGCGGGGCACTTGTACTTC. The chain joins TRBV30 to TRBJ2-5; D perhaps matches TRBD1 (7 bases). This CDR3 is 12 amino acids long. The germline gives CDR1 GTSNPN, CDR2 SVGIG (reference sequence). The V end lost 3 bases, the J end lost 13 bases, and 18 bases lay between the germline ends.

A single count supports this clone. The chain carries TRBV5-5 and TRBJ1-5, with TRBD1 matching over 7 bases. CDR1 and CDR2 (germline): SGHKS, YYEKEE (reference sequence). Germline trimming cut 4 bases from V and 3 bases from J; bases unmatched to any gene: 7. The CDR3 is 15 residues long. The CDR3 coding sequence is TGTGCCAGCAGCCCGGGACAGCTTATCAATCAGCCCCAGCATTTT. The encoded protein is CASSPGQLINQPQHF.

The genes are TRBV3-1 (or the pseudogene TRBV3-2) and TRBJ2-3; 10 bases match TRBD2. CDR3 length: 15 residues. Germline loops: CDR1 LGHDT, CDR2 YNNKEL (reference sequence). Unmatched junction bases numbered 7, after V lost 4 bases and J lost 6 bases. This CDR3 is CASSPGGSGGDTQYF. DNA for the CDR3: TGTGCCAGCAGCCCCGGTGGTAGCGGGGGGGATACGCAGTATTTT.

CDR3 sequence (DNA): TGCGCCAGCAGCCAGGACAGGCCCGAGGGGACCCAGTACTTC. This translates into CASSQDRPEGTQYF. J is TRBJ2-5 and V is TRBV5-1; TRBD1 agrees at 7 bases. CDR1 is SGHRS and CDR2 is YFSETQ in the germline V gene. The ends lost 4 bases at V and 7 bases at J; junction bases unmatched: 10. This CDR3 is built from 14 residues.

The genes are TRBV3-1 (or the pseudogene TRBV3-2) and TRBJ2-7, with D possibly TRBD1 on 5 matching bases. Deletions cut 5 bases from V and 2 bases from J, with 19 bases between. The CDR3 extends over 16 amino acids. The germline V gene encodes CDR1 LGHDT and CDR2 YNNKEL (reference sequence). CDR3 DNA sequence: TGTGCCAGCAGCGACGCAGGGTTCCCCTCTCCCTACGAGCAGTACTTC. Translation gives CASSDAGFPSPYEQYF.

This chain joins TRBV3-1 (or the pseudogene TRBV3-2) and TRBJ1-3, with D unresolved. V lost 2 bases and J lost 6, with 8 bases in between. Germline values: CDR1 LGHDT, CDR2 YNNKEL (reference sequence). The length of the CDR3 is 13 residues. CDR3 coding DNA: TGTGCCAGCAGCCAATTCTCTTTAAACACCATATATTTT. Protein sequence: CASSQFSLNTIYF.

This clone was seen just once. The chain carries TRBV9 and TRBJ1-1; maybe TRBD1 (5 bases). Trimming pared 4 bases from V and 4 bases from J, leaving 20 bases between. CDR1 SGDLS and CDR2 YYNGEE come from the germline V gene. This CDR3 is 16 amino acids long. The DNA of the CDR3 is TGTGCCAGCAGCCCTAGAGGAGGGGATTGGAGCACTGAAGCTTTCTTT. It yields the protein CASSPRGGDWSTEAFF.

In this sample, this clone turned up once. The genes are TRBV18 and TRBJ2-7, with 9 bases aligning to TRBD2. CDR1 and CDR2 (germline): KGHSH, LQKENI. V lost 6 bases and J lost 3; bases outside the gene matches: 6. The CDR3 is 14 residues long. The CDR3 DNA is TGTGCCAGCTCTCTAGCGGGGTATAGCTACGAGCAGTACTTC. It codes for CASSLAGYSYEQYF.

This clone has only one observation. The rearrangement joins TRBV5-1 to TRBJ1-1; no clear D gene. Germline values: CDR1 SGHRS, CDR2 YFSETQ. Trimming took off 0 bases at V and 0 bases at J, with 15 bases between the two ends. This CDR3 comprises 17 residues. Written as DNA, the CDR3 is TGCGCCAGCAGCTTGGACCTTAGCGGGGTAATGAACACTGAAGCTTTCTTT. This translates into CASSLDLSGVMNTEAFF.

The chain is built from TRBV11-2 and TRBJ2-4, with 8 bases lining up with TRBD2. The CDR3 covers 14 residues. The germline V gene encodes CDR1 SGHAT and CDR2 FQNNGV. V gave up 1 base and J gave up 10 bases; unmatched junction bases: 6. CDR3 sequence (DNA): TGTGCCAGCAGCTTAGCGGGAGGGACCCAAATTCAGTACTTC. Amino acid sequence: CASSLAGGTQIQYF.

V usage is TRBV4-3 and J usage is TRBJ1-2; unclear D gene. Deletions cut 4 bases from V and 1 base from J, with 10 bases between. Germline CDR1 and CDR2: LGHNA and YSLEER. This CDR3 has 14 residues. DNA for the CDR3: TGCGCCAGCAGCCCAAGAAACATTAACTATGGCTACACCTTC. Translation gives CASSPRNINYGYTF.

In the case of this clone: One end of the junction does not line up with germline, which may come from a read error. The rearrangement uses TRBV7-7 and TRBJ2-1; D perhaps matches TRBD2 (6 bases). The CDR3 sequence is 15 residues long. Germline loops: CDR1 SSHAT, CDR2 FNYEAQ (reference sequence). CDR3 residues: CASSEAGSSYNEQFF. The DNA for the CDR3 is TGTGCTAGCAGCGAAGCGGGCAGCTCCTACAATGAGCAGTTCTTC. Full variable domain (remainder filled in from reference TRBV7-7 and TRBJ2-1): GAGVSQSPRYKVTKRGQDVTLRCDPISSHATLYWYQQALGQGPEFLTYFNYEAQPDKSGLPSDRFSAERPEGSISTLTIQRTEQRDSAMYRCASSEAGSSYNEQFFGPGTRLTVL.

Notes on this clone: The identical CDR3 is also encoded by other nucleotide sequences in the sample. The chain couples TRBV18 to TRBJ2-7, with a weak D call TRBD1 (6 bases). Germline V gives CDR1 KGHSH, CDR2 LQKENI. The CDR3 has 14 amino acids. Deletions cut 2 bases from V and 2 bases from J, with 10 bases between. The CDR3 nucleotides are TGTGCCAGCTCACCAGAGACAGGAGCCTACGAGCAGTACTTC. Translating gives CASSPETGAYEQYF.

The chain combines TRBV18 with TRBJ2-1; D is perhaps TRBD1 or TRBD2 (5 bases each). The germline CDR1 and CDR2 sequences are KGHSH and LQKENI. The V and J ends lost 2 bases and 4 bases respectively, with 9 bases between them. The CDR3 runs 14 residues. CDR3 region: CASSPSGRYNEQFF. The CDR3 DNA follows: TGTGCCAGCTCACCATCGGGGCGTTACAATGAGCAGTTCTTC.

The rearrangement uses TRBV5-1 and TRBJ2-5, with D possibly called TRBD1 or TRBD2 (5 bases each). The germline V gene encodes CDR1 SGHRS and CDR2 YFSETQ. This CDR3 region has 12 residues. V lost 7 bases, J lost 2 bases, and 9 bases lay in between. The CDR3 is CASGDGQETQYF. The CDR3 DNA reads TGCGCCAGCGGGGACGGACAAGAGACCCAGTACTTC.

The genes are TRBV12-5 and TRBJ1-2; D gene uncertain. V lost 4 bases and J 2 bases, leaving 11 bases between the germline ends. CDR1 LGHNT and CDR2 FRNRAP come from the germline V gene. CDR3 length: 14 amino acids. The CDR3 nucleotides are TGTGCTAGTGGTTCCGAGACGGGGAACTATGGCTACACCTTC. The encoded protein is CASGSETGNYGYTF.

Of note for this clone: Other DNA sequences in this specimen translate into the identical CDR3. This chain uses TRBV30 with TRBJ1-6; D not certain. The CDR3 totals 12 residues. Germline V gives CDR1 GTSNPN, CDR2 SVGIG (reference sequence). V lost 4 bases, J lost 4 bases, and 5 bases lay in between. The CDR3 spells CAWTSYNSPLHF. Here the CDR3 DNA reads TGTGCCTGGACTTCTTATAATTCACCCCTCCACTTT.

The chain employs TRBV3-1 (or the pseudogene TRBV3-2) and TRBJ1-3, with 7 bases that match TRBD1. After removal of 6 bases from V and 0 bases from J, the junction contained 11 bases not matched to a gene. Germline CDR1 and CDR2: LGHDT and YNNKEL (reference sequence). CDR3 length equals 17 residues. The CDR3 coding sequence is TGTGCCAGCAGTCTCATAAGTACAGGGGCCTCTGGAAACACCATATATTTT. This gives the protein CASSLISTGASGNTIYF.

The rearrangement uses TRBV2 and TRBJ2-3; 8 nucleotides agree with TRBD2. Germline V gene lookup returns CDR1 SNHLY and CDR2 FYNNEI. The CDR3 length is 15 residues. Trimming cost V 8 bases and J 2 bases; bases outside gene matches: 9. CDR3 loop: CASGQLAGFTDTQYF. The CDR3 DNA reads TGTGCCAGCGGGCAGTTAGCGGGGTTCACAGATACGCAGTATTTT.

The rearrangement joins TRBV6-5 to TRBJ2-6; TRBD1 is a possible D gene (6 bases). Trimming took 0 bases from V and 0 from J, leaving 6 bases between them. The CDR3 length is 16 residues. Germline V gene sequence: CDR1 MNHEY, CDR2 SVGAGI. CDR3 sequence reads: CASSYSGASGANVLTF. The CDR3 DNA is TGTGCCAGCAGTTACTCGGGGGCCTCTGGGGCCAACGTCCTGACTTTC.

CDR3 nucleotides: TGTGCCAGCAGCCAAGCTTTGGGGACCCAGTACTTC. Amino acids: CASSQALGTQYF. V is TRBV3-1 (or the pseudogene TRBV3-2) and J is TRBJ2-5; D uncertain. Germline values: CDR1 LGHDT, CDR2 YNNKEL (reference sequence). Trimming removed 1 base from V and 7 bases from J, with 7 bases in between. The CDR3 is 12 amino acids.

The CDR3 bases are TGTGCCAGCTCACCACCGGGGAGTGGGGTTCACACCGGGGAGCTGTTTTTT. As protein: CASSPPGSGVHTGELFF. This chain connects TRBV18 to TRBJ2-2; D might be TRBD2 (5 bases). Trimming left V 0 bases short and J 3 bases short, with 14 bases between. The CDR3 runs 17 residues. CDR1 is KGHSH and CDR2 is LQKENI in the germline V gene.

Only one count was recorded for this clone. The chain has TRBV15 and TRBJ2-1; possible D gene TRBD1, 6 bases. V was trimmed by 0 bases and J by 3 bases, leaving 15 bases between them. Germline CDR1 reads LNHNV; CDR2 reads YYDKDF (reference sequence). The CDR3 sequence is 17 residues long. The CDR3 is CATSRDSGSRGYNEQFF. The CDR3 region has the DNA TGTGCCACCAGCAGAGATTCGGGCTCCAGGGGCTACAATGAGCAGTTCTTC.

The chain joins TRBV7-3 to TRBJ2-3; weak D call: TRBD2 (5 bases). The CDR3 spans 15 residues. The V gene lost 5 bases and the J gene lost 2 bases, with 14 bases spanning the gap. The germline CDR1 and CDR2 sequences are SGHTA and FQGTGA. The CDR3 coding sequence is TGTGCCAGCAGCACAACTAGTAATCCCACAGATACGCAGTATTTT. It specifies CASSTTSNPTDTQYF.

The V and J genes are TRBV5-4 and TRBJ2-2, with 9 bases lining up with TRBD1. V shed 2 bases and J 6 bases; nucleotides not matched to a gene: 5. Germline CDR1 reads SGHNT; CDR2 reads YYREEE (reference sequence). This CDR3 contains 15 residues. DNA of the CDR3: TGTGCCAGCAGCTTCCGGGACAGGGCCGCCGGGGAGCTGTTTTTT. Encoded protein: CASSFRDRAAGELFF.

This clone was found once. The chain uses TRBV11-2 and TRBJ2-1; D uncertain. Germline V gives CDR1 SGHAT, CDR2 FQNNGV. Trimming took 7 bases from V and 0 from J, leaving 10 bases between them. The CDR3 consists of 14 residues. DNA of the CDR3: TGTGCCAGCAATAGTCCGAGCTCCTACAATGAGCAGTTCTTC. Its protein product is CASNSPSSYNEQFF.

This chain links TRBV7-9 with TRBJ2-7; D is possibly TRBD1 (5 bases). CDR3 length: 14 residues. Germline loops: CDR1 SEHNR, CDR2 FQNEAQ (reference sequence). Trimming removed 2 bases at V and 4 bases at J, with 12 bases between. The CDR3 loop is CASSLPRESYEQYF. In nucleotides, the CDR3 is TGTGCCAGCAGCTTACCCAGGGAATCGTACGAGCAGTACTTC.

This chain joins TRBV19 and TRBJ1-2; a possible D gene is TRBD1 (5 bases). Germline-derived CDR1 and CDR2 are LNHDA and SQIVND (reference sequence). There are 14 residues in the CDR3. V was shortened by 6 bases and J by 0 bases, with 11 bases between the two germline ends. CDR3 region: CASRWDGSNYGYTF. CDR3 nucleotides: TGTGCCAGTAGGTGGGACGGTTCTAACTATGGCTACACCTTC.

The V call is TRBV5-1, the J call TRBJ1-2; possibly TRBD1 for D (5 bases). Germline V lookup: CDR1 SGHRS, CDR2 YFSETQ. Trimming pared 4 bases from V and 4 bases from J, leaving 26 bases between. This CDR3 contains 18 residues. CDR3 DNA sequence: TGCGCCAGCAGCCTCACGAGGACACCTAACAACGGAGGCTATGGCTACACCTTC. Its translation: CASSLTRTPNNGGYGYTF.

The genes are TRBV19 and TRBJ1-2; 8 bases are shared with TRBD1. Germline CDR1 LNHDA, CDR2 SQIVND (reference sequence). V shed 1 base, J shed 2 bases, and the junction held 6 bases outside the gene matches. The CDR3 is 16 residues long. The CDR3 coding sequence is TGTGCCAGTAGTATAGGGACAGGGATCTCGAACTATGGCTACACCTTC. As protein: CASSIGTGISNYGYTF.

The chain has TRBV18 and TRBJ2-2; D may be TRBD1 or TRBD2 (5 bases each). This CDR3 spans 13 amino acids. The V end was cut by 3 bases, the J end by 6 bases, with 8 bases between. Germline loops: CDR1 KGHSH, CDR2 LQKENI. The CDR3 spells CASSPGASGELFF. Written as DNA, the CDR3 is TGTGCCAGCTCACCCGGGGCGTCCGGGGAGCTGTTTTTT.